Sequencing of this T cell receptor (beta chain) was carried out in a study of blood T cell repertoires in COVID-19. Background on the study: Some COVID-19 samples were acute and others convalescent; all came from the United States, Italy and Spain. T cells, B-cell-depleted T cells, or PBMCs supplied cDNA or gDNA.

In the original processing: Amplifying reference gene primers gave estimates of nucleated cell counts. Sequenced by immunoSEQ multiplex PCR; TCRdb stores in-frame clones only, minus some. V and J calls plus clone size are reproduced from that table; the DNA served to infer D and trimming. The data contain some 90,000 clones, approximately 86% of them singletons. Germline CDR1 reads MNHEY; CDR2 reads SVGEGT. The J segment lost 6 bases and the V segment lost 3 bases, leaving 8 bases of the junction unmatched. This CDR3 is built from 14 residues. The sample consisted of peripheral blood. The chain has TRBV6-2 or TRBV6-3 and TRBJ2-7; 7 nucleotides agree with TRBD2. The TCR originated in a man older than 75 with active or convalescent COVID-19. The CDR3 coding sequence is TGTGCCAGCAGTTATGGCGGGAGCCGGATCGAGCAGTACTTC. This codes for CASSYGGSRIEQYF.